This T cell receptor beta chain was identified during a study of T cells in narcolepsy. Turning to the study itself: Patients with NT1 or NT2 and healthy control donors were enrolled. Study-level results: Blood of same and different patients, but not healthy controls, reportedly held recurring autoreactive clonotypes. Some memory CD4+ repertoires had no autoreactive clone sequences. Comparing one patient's CSF and blood CD4+ clonotypes highlighted HCRT- and TRIB2-specific autoreactive clonotypes.

Details on this clone: Its antigen is not identified.

There are 13 residues in the CDR3. V was clipped by 2 bases and J by 7 bases; unmatched bases: 3. Germline-derived CDR1 and CDR2 are SGHTA and FQGTGA. Method: immunoSEQ multiplex PCR; TCRdb's copy keeps in-frame clones and lacks some. The data show approximately 11,000 clones, 94% seen once. This receptor was taken from a human donor with narcolepsy. The chain recombines TRBV7-3 with TRBJ2-7; 9 bases agree with TRBD2. Sequenced sample: CD45RA- memory CD4+ T cells from PBMCs. The DNA for the CDR3 is TGTGCCAGCAGCTTAGCGGGAGGGGAGGAGCAGTACTTC. Translated, it gives CASSLAGGEEQYF. Using reference TRBV7-3 and TRBJ2-7 for the parts outside the CDR3, the full variable domain is GAGVSQTPSNKVTEKGKYVELRCDPISGHTALYWYRQSLGQGPEFLIYFQGTGAADDSGLPNDRFFAVRPEGSVSTLKIQRTERGDSAVYLCASSLAGGEEQYFGPGTRLTVT.